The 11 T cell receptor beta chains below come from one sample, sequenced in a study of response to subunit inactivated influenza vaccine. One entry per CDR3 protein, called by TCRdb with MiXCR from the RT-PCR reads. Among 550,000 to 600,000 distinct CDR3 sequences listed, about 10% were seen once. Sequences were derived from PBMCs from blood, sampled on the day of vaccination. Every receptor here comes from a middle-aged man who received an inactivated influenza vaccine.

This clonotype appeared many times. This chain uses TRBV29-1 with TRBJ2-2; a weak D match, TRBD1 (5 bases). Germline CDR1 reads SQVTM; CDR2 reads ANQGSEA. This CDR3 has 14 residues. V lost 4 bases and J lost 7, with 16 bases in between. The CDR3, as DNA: TGCAGCGTTGCTTCCCAGGGCCCACACGGGGAGCTGTTTTTT. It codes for CSVASQGPHGELFF.

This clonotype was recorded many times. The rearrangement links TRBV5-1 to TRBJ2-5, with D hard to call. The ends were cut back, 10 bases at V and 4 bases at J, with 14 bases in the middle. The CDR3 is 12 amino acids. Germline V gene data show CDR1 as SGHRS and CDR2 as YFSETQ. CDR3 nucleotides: TGCGCCCGCCCCCTAAGAAGAGAGACCCAGTACTTC. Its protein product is CARPLRRETQYF. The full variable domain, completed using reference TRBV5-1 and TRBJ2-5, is KAGVTQTPRYLIKTRGQQVTLSCSPISGHRSVSWYQQTPGQGLQFLFEYFSETQRNKGNFPGRFSGRQFSNSRSEMNVSTLELGDSALYLCARPLRRETQYFGPGTRLLVL.

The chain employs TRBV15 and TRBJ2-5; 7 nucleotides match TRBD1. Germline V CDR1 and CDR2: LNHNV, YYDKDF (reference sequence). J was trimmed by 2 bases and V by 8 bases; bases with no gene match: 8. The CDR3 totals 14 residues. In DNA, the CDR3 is TGTGCCACCGTTCGGGACAGACAACAAGAGACCCAGTACTTC. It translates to CATVRDRQQETQYF.

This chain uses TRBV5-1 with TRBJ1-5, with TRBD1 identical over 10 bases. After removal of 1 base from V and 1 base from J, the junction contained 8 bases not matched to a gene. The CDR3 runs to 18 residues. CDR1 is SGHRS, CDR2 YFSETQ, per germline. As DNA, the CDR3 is TGCGCCAGCAGCTTGTTAGGGACAGGGGAGAGGAGCAATCAGCCCCAGCATTTT. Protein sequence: CASSLLGTGERSNQPQHF.

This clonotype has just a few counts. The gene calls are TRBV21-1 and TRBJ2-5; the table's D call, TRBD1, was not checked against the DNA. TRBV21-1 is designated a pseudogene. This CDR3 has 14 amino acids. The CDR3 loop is CASSNTGGVKTQYF. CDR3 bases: TGTGCCAGCAGCAACACAGGGGGGGTAAAGACCCAGTACTTC.

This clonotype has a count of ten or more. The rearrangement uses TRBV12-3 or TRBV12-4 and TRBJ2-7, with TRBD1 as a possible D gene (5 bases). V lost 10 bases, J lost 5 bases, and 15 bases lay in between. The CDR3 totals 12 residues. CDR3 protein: CATALWGNEQYF. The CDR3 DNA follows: TGTGCCACAGCATTGTGGGGCAACGAGCAGTACTTC.

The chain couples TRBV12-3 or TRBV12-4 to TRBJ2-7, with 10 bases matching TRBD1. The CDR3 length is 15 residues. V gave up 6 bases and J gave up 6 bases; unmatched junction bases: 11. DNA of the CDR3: TGTGCCAGCAGATCCACCGGGACAGGGGAGGGCGAGCAGTACTTC. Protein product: CASRSTGTGEGEQYF.

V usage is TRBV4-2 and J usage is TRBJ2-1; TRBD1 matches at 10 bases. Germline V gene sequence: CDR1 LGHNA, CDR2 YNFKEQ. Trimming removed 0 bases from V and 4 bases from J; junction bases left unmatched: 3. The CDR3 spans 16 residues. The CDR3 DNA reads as TGTGCCAGCAGCCAAGATGGGGACAGGGGATACAATGAGCAGTTCTTC. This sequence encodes CASSQDGDRGYNEQFF.

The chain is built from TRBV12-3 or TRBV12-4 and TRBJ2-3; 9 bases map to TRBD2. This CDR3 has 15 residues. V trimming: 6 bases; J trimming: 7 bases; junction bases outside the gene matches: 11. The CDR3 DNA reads TGTGCCAGCAGCCGAGGTAGCGGGGGTGGTCATACGCAGTATTTT. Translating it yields CASSRGSGGGHTQYF.

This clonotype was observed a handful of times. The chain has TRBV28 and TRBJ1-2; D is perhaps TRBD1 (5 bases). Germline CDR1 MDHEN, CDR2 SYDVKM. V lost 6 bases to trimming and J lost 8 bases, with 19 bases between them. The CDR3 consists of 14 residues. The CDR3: CASSRLDQGIGYTF. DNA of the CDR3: TGTGCCAGCAGCCGGCTTGATCAGGGAATCGGCTACACCTTC.

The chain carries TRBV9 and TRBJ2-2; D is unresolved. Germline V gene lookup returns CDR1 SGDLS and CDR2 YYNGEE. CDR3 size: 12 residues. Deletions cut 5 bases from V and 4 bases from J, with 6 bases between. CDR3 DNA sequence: TGTGCCAGCAGTGAGGTCACCGGGGAGCTGTTTTTT. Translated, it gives CASSEVTGELFF.